The 18 T cell receptor beta chains below come from one sample, sequenced in a study of OX40 agonist ivuxolimab in advanced cancers. Data came from immunoSEQ multiplex PCR; TCRdb stores just in-frame clones and leaves some out. Here the sample spans about 100,000 clones, approximately 90% being singletons. This sample comprised CD4+ or CD8+ T cells sorted from blood, obtained in a trial of the OX40 agonist ivuxolimab. The source is an adult with an advanced solid tumor such as melanoma, head and neck, liver or kidney cancer.

This chain links TRBV10-3 with TRBJ2-3, with D tentatively TRBD1 or TRBD2 (6 bases each). Germline-derived CDR1 and CDR2 are ENHRY and SYGVKD. The CDR3 runs 15 residues. V was cut by 10 bases and J by 0 bases, with 17 bases left in between. CDR3 region: CATEGGESSTDTQYF. As DNA, the CDR3 is TGTGCCACCGAGGGGGGCGAGTCTAGCACAGATACGCAGTATTTT.

The chain carries TRBV5-4 and TRBJ2-3; 12 bases fit TRBD1. Germline CDR1 is SGHNT and CDR2 is YYREEE (reference sequence). J was trimmed by 4 bases and V by 8 bases; bases with no gene match: 14. The CDR3 has 17 amino acids. The CDR3 sequence is CASSSHPGQGAADTQYF. DNA of the CDR3: TGTGCCAGTAGTTCTCATCCGGGACAGGGGGCCGCAGATACGCAGTATTTT.

CDR3 protein: CASRPDRGESQPQHF. CDR3 nucleotides: TGTGCCAGCAGACCTGACAGGGGAGAAAGTCAGCCCCAGCATTTT. The rearrangement uses TRBV6-1 and TRBJ1-5; 8 nucleotides match TRBD1. Per the germline V gene, CDR1 is MNHNS and CDR2 is SASEGT. CDR3 length equals 15 residues. V lost 6 bases, J lost 6 bases, and 10 bases stayed unmatched.

The CDR3 DNA sequence: TGCGCCAGCAGCTTGGTCCCCGACAGGACGGAGACCCAGTACTTC. It is translated as CASSLVPDRTETQYF. The V call is TRBV5-1, the J call TRBJ2-5, with a weak D call TRBD1 (6 bases). Germline V gene data show CDR1 as SGHRS and CDR2 as YFSETQ. The CDR3 covers 15 residues. The V gene lost 0 bases and the J gene lost 5 bases, with 14 bases spanning the gap.

V is TRBV5-5 and J is TRBJ2-7; TRBD2 agrees at 14 bases. The CDR3 is 15 residues long. CDR1 SGHKS and CDR2 YYEKEE come from the germline V gene (reference sequence). With V trimmed by 4 bases and J by 4 bases, 4 bases remained unmatched. CDR3 bases: TGTGCCAGCAGCATCGGGACTAGCGGGAGTTACGAGCAGTACTTC. Amino acid sequence: CASSIGTSGSYEQYF.

This clone was recorded a few times. V usage is TRBV15 and J usage is TRBJ2-7; D possibly corresponds to TRBD1 (6 bases). Looked up from germline, CDR1 is LNHNV and CDR2 is YYDKDF (reference sequence). V was pared by 0 bases and J by 2 bases, with 14 bases between. CDR3 length equals 16 residues. In nucleotides, the CDR3 is TGTGCCACCAGCAGAGATTCCCGACAGGCCCCCTACGAGCAGTACTTC. Translated: CATSRDSRQAPYEQYF.

The chain carries TRBV6-1 and TRBJ1-4; 10 bases line up with TRBD1. J was trimmed by 11 bases and V by 4 bases; bases with no gene match: 10. This CDR3 comprises 15 residues. Germline CDR1 and CDR2: MNHNS and SASEGT. In nucleotides, the CDR3 is TGTGCCAGCAGTGCCCCGGGACAGGGGCTTCGGAAACTGTTTTTT. The encoded protein is CASSAPGQGLRKLFF.

The chain links TRBV14 to TRBJ2-5; TRBD2 matches at 8 bases. CDR1 and CDR2 from the germline V gene are SGHDN and FVKESK. Unmatched junction bases numbered 3, after V lost 5 bases and J lost 4 bases. There are 13 residues in the CDR3. CDR3: CASSGSGGETQYF. The CDR3 bases are TGTGCCAGCAGCGGAAGCGGGGGAGAGACCCAGTACTTC. Filled out from reference TRBV14 and TRBJ2-5, the complete variable domain reads EAGVTQFPSHSVIEKGQTVTLRCDPISGHDNLYWYRRVMGKEIKFLLHFVKESKQDESGMPNNRFLAERTGGTYSTLKVQPAELEDSGVYFCASSGSGGETQYFGPGTRLLVL.

The chain uses TRBV11-3 and TRBJ2-7; possibly TRBD1 for D (8 bases). This CDR3 spans 14 amino acids. Germline CDR1 reads SGHNT; CDR2 reads YENEEA. Trimming shortened V by 1 base and J by 7 bases, and 14 bases separated the two germline ends. Here the CDR3 DNA reads TGTGCCAGCAGCTTAGGACAGGGGAGGGATGAGCAGTACTTC. This codes for CASSLGQGRDEQYF.

The chain carries TRBV7-3 and TRBJ2-7, with D perhaps TRBD2 (5 bases). V was pared by 4 bases and J by 6 bases, with 16 bases between. Germline lookup yields CDR1 SGHTA and CDR2 FQGTGA. CDR3 length: 14 amino acids. CDR3 in DNA: TGTGCCAGCAGCTATAATCCTACGGGGAGCGAGCAGTACTTC. Translating it yields CASSYNPTGSEQYF. Filled out from reference TRBV7-3 and TRBJ2-7, the complete variable domain reads GAGVSQTPSNKVTEKGKYVELRCDPISGHTALYWYRQSLGQGPEFLIYFQGTGAADDSGLPNDRFFAVRPEGSVSTLKIQRTERGDSAVYLCASSYNPTGSEQYFGPGTRLTVT.

This sequence joins TRBV5-8 and TRBJ2-7, with 9 bases that match TRBD1. J was trimmed by 6 bases and V by 3 bases; bases with no gene match: 10. The CDR3 spans 15 residues. Germline CDR1 is SGHTS and CDR2 is YDEGEE. The CDR3 sequence is CASSYAGTGSSEQYF. CDR3 nucleotide sequence: TGTGCCAGCAGCTATGCCGGGACAGGGTCATCCGAGCAGTACTTC.

CDR3: CASRVIGGTGELFF. The CDR3 DNA follows: TGCGCCAGCAGGGTAATTGGTGGGACCGGGGAGCTGTTTTTT. V and J are TRBV10-2 and TRBJ2-2, with unresolved D. The germline V gene has CDR1 WSHSY and CDR2 SAAADI. The ends were cut back, 6 bases at V and 5 bases at J, with 13 bases in the middle. The CDR3 loop spans 14 amino acids.

The V and J genes are TRBV4-1 and TRBJ1-2; 8 nucleotides agree with TRBD1. Germline CDR1 is MGHRA and CDR2 is YSYEKL. The length of the CDR3 is 13 residues. Trimming removed 0 bases from V and 12 bases from J; junction bases left unmatched: 6. CDR3 sequence (DNA): TGCGCCAGCAGCCAAGAAAGGACAGGGCGGAACACCTTC. Its protein product is CASSQERTGRNTF.

V gene TRBV6-5 combines with J gene TRBJ2-3; 10 bases agree with TRBD2. CDR1 and CDR2 (germline): MNHEY, SVGAGI. This CDR3 region has 15 residues. Trimming took 4 bases from V and 2 from J; bases not matched to a gene: 3. This chain's CDR3 is CASSLLAGNTDTQYF. In DNA form, the CDR3 reads TGTGCCAGCAGTTTACTAGCGGGGAACACAGATACGCAGTATTTT.

The chain has TRBV6-6 and TRBJ1-6; D gene ambiguous. The V end was cut by 5 bases, the J end by 8 bases, with 10 bases between. The CDR3 contains 13 residues. Germline CDR1 and CDR2: MNHNY and SVGAGI (reference sequence). The CDR3 sequence: CASSTLWDSPLHF. CDR3 DNA: TGTGCCAGCAGTACTCTTTGGGATTCACCCCTCCACTTT.

The J gene is TRBJ1-4, the V gene TRBV2; perhaps TRBD1 as D (5 bases). Germline values: CDR1 SNHLY, CDR2 FYNNEI. With 6 bases removed from V and 8 bases from J, the gap between germline ends came to 16 bases. This CDR3 has 14 residues. The CDR3: CASSERDDGEKLFF. CDR3 nucleotide sequence: TGTGCCAGCAGCGAACGGGACGATGGAGAAAAACTGTTTTTT.

This clone turned up a few times. The chain is built from TRBV9 and TRBJ2-2; D not resolved. From germline, CDR1 is SGDLS and CDR2 YYNGEE. With 0 bases removed from V and 1 base from J, the gap between germline ends came to 4 bases. There are 14 residues in the CDR3. CDR3 loop: CASSVDRNTGELFF. The CDR3 nucleotides read TGTGCCAGCAGCGTAGATAGGAACACCGGGGAGCTGTTTTTT.

In its sample, this clone was seen once. This chain links TRBV2 with TRBJ2-1, with D unclear. CDR3 length equals 13 residues. Germline V gene sequence: CDR1 SNHLY, CDR2 FYNNEI. Trimming took off 1 base at V and 4 bases at J, with 5 bases between the two ends. The DNA of the CDR3 is TGTGCCAGCAGTGAAGACGAGTACAATGAGCAGTTCTTC. Encoded protein: CASSEDEYNEQFF.